This entry concerns a single TCR beta chain. Its antigen is not identified. Per germline, CDR1 MDHEN and CDR2 SYDVKM. The CDR3 totals 16 residues. Trimming took off 5 bases at V and 1 base at J, with 15 bases between the two ends. The entry originates in a study of OX40 agonist ivuxolimab in advanced cancers. Only in-frame clones appear in the TCRdb table, and some are missing; sequencing was by immunoSEQ multiplex PCR. The repertoire holds 30,000 or so clones, roughly 80% seen once, with about 20% in the top ten. The study, taken as a whole, reports: Expanded clones were, on average, more numerous in CD8+ T cells than in CD4+.

The study sampled blood at baseline, cycle 4 day 1, and cycle 7 day 1. The chain is built from TRBV28 and TRBJ2-1; perhaps TRBD2 as D (6 bases). Sample: CD4+ or CD8+ T cells sorted from blood, taken in a trial of the OX40 agonist ivuxolimab. This sequence was found in an adult with an advanced solid tumor such as melanoma, head and neck, liver or kidney cancer. CDR3 sequence: CASSPDSGLSYNEQFF. The CDR3 DNA sequence: TGTGCCAGCAGTCCAGATAGCGGACTATCCTACAATGAGCAGTTCTTC.